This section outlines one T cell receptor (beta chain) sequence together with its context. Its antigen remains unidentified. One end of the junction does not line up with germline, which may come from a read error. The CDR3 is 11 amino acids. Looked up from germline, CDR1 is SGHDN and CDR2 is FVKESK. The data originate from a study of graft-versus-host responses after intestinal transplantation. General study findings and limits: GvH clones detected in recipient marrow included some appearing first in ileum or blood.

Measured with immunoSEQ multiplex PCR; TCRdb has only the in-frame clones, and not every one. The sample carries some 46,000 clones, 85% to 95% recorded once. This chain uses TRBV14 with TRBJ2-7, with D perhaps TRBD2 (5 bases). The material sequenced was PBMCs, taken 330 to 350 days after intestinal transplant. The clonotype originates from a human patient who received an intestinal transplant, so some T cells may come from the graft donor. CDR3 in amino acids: CASSQLSAIDF. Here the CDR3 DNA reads TGTGCCAGCAGCCAACTTAGCGCGATCGACTTC.